One sample yielded the 28 T cell receptor beta chains listed below, sequenced in a study of blood T cell repertoires in COVID-19. The data were produced by immunoSEQ multiplex PCR, yet TCRdb's version contains in-frame clones alone and is incomplete. The sample carries 200,000 to 250,000 clones, roughly 83% recorded once. The material sequenced was peripheral blood. The receptors come from an elderly man with acute or convalescent COVID-19.

The genes are TRBV7-9 and TRBJ1-2; 7 nucleotides agree with TRBD1. The V gene end was trimmed by 5 bases and the J gene end by 2 bases; junction bases not matched to a gene: 2. Germline V gene data show CDR1 as SEHNR and CDR2 as FQNEAQ (reference sequence). This CDR3 region has 13 residues. The CDR3 sequence: CASSRGQNYGYTF. In nucleotides, the CDR3 is TGTGCCAGCAGCCGGGGACAGAACTATGGCTACACCTTC.

The CDR3 region has the DNA TGTGCCAGCTCGCTACAGGGGGGGGATCAGCCCCAGCATTTT. Protein: CASSLQGGDQPQHF. This sequence joins TRBV18 and TRBJ1-5; 8 bases line up with TRBD1. This CDR3 comprises 14 residues. In germline, CDR1 is KGHSH, CDR2 LQKENI. The V segment lost 6 bases and the J segment 5 bases; nucleotides outside the gene matches: 6.

The gene calls are TRBV12-5 and TRBJ2-5; 10 bases line up with TRBD1. Germline V gives CDR1 LGHNT, CDR2 FRNRAP. This CDR3 region has 15 residues. V lost 5 bases, J lost 5 bases, and 8 bases stayed unmatched. CDR3 coding DNA: TGTGCTAGTGGTCCTGGACAGGGGGTAACGGAGACCCAGTACTTC. This translates into CASGPGQGVTETQYF. Supplemented by reference TRBV12-5 and TRBJ2-5, the full variable domain reads DARVTQTPRHKVTEMGQEVTMRCQPILGHNTVFWYRQTMMQGLELLAYFRNRAPLDDSGMPKDRFSAEMPDATLATLKIQPSEPRDSAVYFCASGPGQGVTETQYFGPGTRLLVL.

V is TRBV11-3 and J is TRBJ2-5, with a weak D call TRBD1 (5 bases). CDR3 length: 14 residues. Germline V CDR1 and CDR2: SGHNT, YENEEA. V dropped 3 bases and J dropped 4 bases, with 12 bases sitting between them. The CDR3 sequence: CASSLGQTGETQYF. Here the CDR3 DNA reads TGTGCCAGCAGCTTGGGGCAGACTGGAGAGACCCAGTACTTC.

The rearrangement links TRBV7-8 to TRBJ2-2; 9 bases align to TRBD2. The V gene end was trimmed by 4 bases and the J gene end by 5 bases; junction bases not matched to a gene: 8. CDR3 length: 16 residues. In germline, CDR1 is SGHVS, CDR2 FQNEAQ. The CDR3 DNA reads TGTGCCAGCAGCTCTCCTAGCGGGGTAATGACCGGGGAGCTGTTTTTT. This sequence encodes CASSSPSGVMTGELFF.

The chain's CDR3 is CASRPRGGLTDTQYF. In DNA form, the CDR3 reads TGTGCCAGTAGGCCTCGGGGGGGCCTAACAGATACGCAGTATTTT. The chain combines TRBV19 with TRBJ2-3; 8 bases align to TRBD2. Per the germline V gene, CDR1 is LNHDA and CDR2 is SQIVND (reference sequence). V was clipped by 6 bases and J by 3 bases; unmatched bases: 8. This CDR3 region has 15 residues. Together with reference TRBV19 and TRBJ2-3, the CDR3 gives the full variable domain: DGGITQSPKYLFRKEGQNVTLSCEQNLNHDAMYWYRQDPGQGLRLIYYSQIVNDFQKGDIAEGYSVSREKKESFPLTVTSAQKNPTAFYLCASRPRGGLTDTQYFGPGTRLTVL.

The CDR3 sequence is CSASPGLGGSSYNEQFF. The CDR3 region has the DNA TGCAGTGCTAGTCCCGGGCTGGGTGGGAGCTCCTACAATGAGCAGTTCTTC. The rearrangement uses TRBV20-1 and TRBJ2-1, with D tentatively TRBD2 (5 bases). Germline CDR1 is DFQATT and CDR2 is SNEGSKA (reference sequence). Trimming took 3 bases from V and 0 from J, leaving 18 bases between them. The CDR3 has 17 residues.

The chain carries TRBV10-2 and TRBJ1-2, with 9 bases fitting TRBD1. The CDR3 loop spans 15 amino acids. Germline V CDR1 and CDR2: WSHSY, SAAADI. V shed 7 bases and J 4 bases; nucleotides not matched to a gene: 10. The CDR3 DNA reads TGCGCCAGCACTTGGGGACAGGGTGTAGGCTATGGCTACACCTTC. Translating gives CASTWGQGVGYGYTF.

This clone came up once. The chain carries TRBV6-5 and TRBJ1-6, with 7 bases fitting TRBD1. V shed 7 bases, J shed 5 bases, and the junction held 5 bases outside the gene matches. Germline V gene sequence: CDR1 MNHEY, CDR2 SVGAGI. The CDR3 is made up of 14 amino acids. CDR3 in DNA: TGTGCCAGCACCAGACAGGGCGATAATTCACCCCTCCACTTT. Its translation is CASTRQGDNSPLHF.

This chain uses TRBV28 with TRBJ2-3, with 8 bases that match TRBD1. This CDR3 region has 16 residues. Per germline, CDR1 MDHEN and CDR2 SYDVKM. V was pared by 7 bases and J by 1 base, with 10 bases of the junction left unmatched. The chain's CDR3 is CASTLSGQGRTDTQYF. The CDR3 nucleotides are TGTGCCAGCACCCTTTCCGGACAGGGTCGCACAGATACGCAGTATTTT.

Details on this clone: The CDR3 ends on some other residue instead of the conserved phenylalanine or tryptophan, so this is likely a read error. Because the CDR3's place on the DNA is in doubt, the DNA is left out and the CDR3 is given as listed by TCRdb. The V call is TRBV7-3, the J call TRBJ1-1. Counting both end residues, the CDR3 totals 10 amino acids. The germline V gene has CDR1 SGHTA and CDR2 FQGTGA. The CDR3: CASSSLSGDL.

This sequence joins TRBV4-1 and TRBJ2-1, with TRBD2 matching 9 bases. The trim removed 0 bases at V and 15 bases at J, leaving 6 bases unmatched. The CDR3 loop spans 13 amino acids. CDR1 and CDR2 from the germline V gene are MGHRA and YSYEKL. CDR3 bases: TGCGCCAGCAGCCAAGAATTAGCGGGGGTTGTGTTCTTC. It is translated as CASSQELAGVVFF.

J is TRBJ2-7 and V is TRBV3-1 (or the pseudogene TRBV3-2); 8 bases fit TRBD2. The germline V gene has CDR1 LGHDT and CDR2 YNNKEL (reference sequence). J was trimmed by 6 bases and V by 7 bases; bases with no gene match: 11. The CDR3 contains 14 residues. The CDR3 region is CASTHRGGHGEQYF. The CDR3 coding sequence is TGTGCCAGCACCCATCGGGGGGGGCACGGCGAGCAGTACTTC.

The chain carries TRBV6-2 or TRBV6-3 and TRBJ2-4, with D uncertain. V lost 4 bases, J lost 5 bases, and 9 bases lay in between. Germline CDR1 reads MNHEY; CDR2 reads SVGEGT. CDR3 length: 13 residues. CDR3 loop: CASSLNSQNIQYF. The CDR3 DNA reads TGTGCCAGCAGTTTGAACTCCCAAAACATTCAGTACTTC.

The chain recombines TRBV7-9 with TRBJ2-6, with D uncertain. Looked up from germline, CDR1 is SEHNR and CDR2 is FQNEAQ (reference sequence). V lost 4 bases, J lost 1 base, and 5 bases lay in between. The CDR3 extends over 14 amino acids. CDR3: CASSSLSGANVLTF. CDR3 coding DNA: TGTGCCAGCAGCTCCCTTTCTGGGGCCAACGTCCTGACTTTC.

This chain uses TRBV19 with TRBJ1-1, with D possibly matching TRBD1 (5 bases). The CDR3 covers 12 residues. Germline lookup yields CDR1 LNHDA and CDR2 SQIVND (reference sequence). V dropped 8 bases and J dropped 1 base, with 8 bases sitting between them. The CDR3 is CASRTGNTEAFF. CDR3 coding DNA: TGTGCCAGTCGTACAGGGAACACTGAAGCTTTCTTT.

This clone was observed once. The genes are TRBV6-5 and TRBJ1-5, with D possibly being TRBD1 (5 bases). Germline V gives CDR1 MNHEY, CDR2 SVGAGI. The CDR3 sequence is 14 residues long. Trimming cost V 7 bases and J 4 bases, with 14 bases left between them. CDR3 region: CASKAGGVNQPQHF. For the CDR3, the DNA is TGTGCCAGCAAAGCTGGAGGGGTGAATCAGCCCCAGCATTTT.

The chain uses TRBV20-1 and TRBJ1-5; D gene unclear. This CDR3 is built from 11 residues. Germline lookup yields CDR1 DFQATT and CDR2 SNEGSKA (reference sequence). Trimming left V 6 bases short and J 7 bases short, with 10 bases between. The CDR3 DNA sequence: TGCAGTGCCCAGGAGGGCCAGCCCCAGCATTTT. Translating gives CSAQEGQPQHF.

V usage is TRBV28 and J usage is TRBJ1-1, with D maybe TRBD1 (6 bases). Trimming left V 1 base short and J 7 bases short, with 10 bases between. CDR3 length: 13 amino acids. The germline V gene encodes CDR1 MDHEN and CDR2 SYDVKM. The chain's CDR3 is CASSLSTGFEAFF. The CDR3, as DNA: TGTGCCAGCAGTTTATCTACAGGGTTTGAAGCTTTCTTT.

This clone was seen a handful of times. The chain uses TRBV29-1 and TRBJ2-5, with D maybe TRBD2 (5 bases). Germline V gene data show CDR1 as SQVTM and CDR2 as ANQGSEA. V was cut by 3 bases and J by 1 base, with 18 bases left in between. The CDR3 contains 16 residues. Written as DNA, the CDR3 is TGCAGCGTTGAGGATAGAGAGCGGCCTACCCAAGAGACCCAGTACTTC. It is translated as CSVEDRERPTQETQYF. Filled out from reference TRBV29-1 and TRBJ2-5, the complete variable domain reads SAVISQKPSRDICQRGTSLTIQCQVDSQVTMMFWYRQQPGQSLTLIATANQGSEATYESGFVIDKFPISRPNLTFSTLTVSNMSPEDSSIYLCSVEDRERPTQETQYFGPGTRLLVL.

This rearrangement joins TRBV29-1 to TRBJ2-1; D is perhaps TRBD2 (6 bases). Germline CDR1 SQVTM, CDR2 ANQGSEA. The ends were cut back, 4 bases at V and 10 bases at J, with 11 bases in the middle. The CDR3 has 11 amino acids. The CDR3, as DNA: TGCAGCGTTGGGCCCGGAGGGGAGCAGTTCTTC. It yields the protein CSVGPGGEQFF.

The V call is TRBV4-2, the J call TRBJ2-7; maybe TRBD2 (7 bases). The CDR3 is made up of 15 amino acids. Trimming removed 2 bases at V and 1 base at J, with 12 bases between. From germline, CDR1 is LGHNA and CDR2 YNFKEQ. The CDR3 DNA reads as TGTGCCAGCAGCCAACCGGGGGGCTTTTCCTACGAGCAGTACTTC. It yields the protein CASSQPGGFSYEQYF.

The chain is built from TRBV28 and TRBJ1-5; 10 positions agree with TRBD1. CDR1 and CDR2 from the germline V gene are MDHEN and SYDVKM. The junction had 6 bases not matched to a gene; V was cut back by 4 bases and J by 0 bases. The CDR3 sequence is 17 residues long. CDR3 sequence (DNA): TGTGCCAGCAGTTCCTTGACAGGGGGCCCTAGCAATCAGCCCCAGCATTTT. It specifies CASSSLTGGPSNQPQHF.

This clone was seen a handful of times. The rearrangement links TRBV19 to TRBJ1-3; tentatively, D is TRBD1 (6 bases). The V and J ends lost 7 bases and 2 bases respectively, with 12 bases between them. Germline V gene sequence: CDR1 LNHDA, CDR2 SQIVND (reference sequence). The CDR3 has 14 residues. The CDR3 spells CASKARTAGNTIYF. In DNA, the CDR3 is TGTGCCAGTAAAGCCAGGACAGCTGGAAACACCATATATTTT.

In its sample, this clone was seen once. The chain carries TRBV2 and TRBJ1-1, with 7 bases fitting TRBD1. The CDR3 contains 13 residues. Germline V gene lookup returns CDR1 SNHLY and CDR2 FYNNEI. V shed 8 bases and J 6 bases; nucleotides not matched to a gene: 9. The CDR3 DNA reads as TGTGCCAGCCTTGTTACAGGGGAGGCTGAAGCTTTCTTT. The encoded protein is CASLVTGEAEAFF. The complete variable domain, with remaining parts taken from reference TRBV2 and TRBJ1-1, reads EPEVTQTPSHQVTQMGQEVILRCVPISNHLYFYWYRQILGQKVEFLVSFYNNEISEKSEIFDDQFSVERPDGSNFTLKIRSTKLEDSAMYFCASLVTGEAEAFFGQGTRLTVV.

V usage is TRBV3-1 (or the pseudogene TRBV3-2) and J usage is TRBJ2-5, with 7 bases identical to TRBD2. The CDR3 covers 13 residues. Trimming removed 7 bases from V and 3 bases from J; junction bases left unmatched: 5. Per germline, CDR1 LGHDT and CDR2 YNNKEL (reference sequence). CDR3 bases: TGTGCCAGCACGGGAGGAGCCGAAGAGACCCAGTACTTC. Translation: CASTGGAEETQYF.

The V gene is TRBV5-4, the J gene TRBJ2-5; 9 bases align to TRBD2. After removal of 3 bases from V and 9 bases from J, the junction contained 15 bases not matched to a gene. The CDR3 extends over 16 amino acids. CDR1 is SGHNT and CDR2 is YYREEE in the germline V gene (reference sequence). CDR3 sequence reads: CASSSSGRGGLGAQYF. CDR3 nucleotides: TGTGCCAGCAGCTCCTCTGGGCGGGGGGGCCTTGGAGCCCAGTACTTC.

This sequence joins TRBV6-4 and TRBJ2-7, with a tentative D call TRBD2 (5 bases). CDR1 is MRHNA, CDR2 SNTAGT, per germline. The length of the CDR3 is 17 residues. V lost 5 bases to trimming and J lost 1 base, with 21 bases between them. CDR3 sequence: CASSRGSAGQPSYEQYF. In DNA form, the CDR3 reads TGTGCCAGCAGTCGAGGGTCCGCCGGGCAACCTTCCTACGAGCAGTACTTC.